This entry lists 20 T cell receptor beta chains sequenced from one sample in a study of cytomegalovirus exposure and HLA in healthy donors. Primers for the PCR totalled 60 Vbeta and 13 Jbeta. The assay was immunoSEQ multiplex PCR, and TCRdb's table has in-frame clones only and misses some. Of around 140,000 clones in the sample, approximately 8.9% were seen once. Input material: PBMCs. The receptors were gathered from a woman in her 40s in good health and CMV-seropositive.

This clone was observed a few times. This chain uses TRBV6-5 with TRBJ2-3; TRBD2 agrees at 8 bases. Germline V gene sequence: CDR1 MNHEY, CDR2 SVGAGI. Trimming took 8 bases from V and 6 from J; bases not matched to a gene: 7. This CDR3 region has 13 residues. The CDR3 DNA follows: TGTGCCAGCCGCTTAGCGGGGATGGATACGCAGTATTTT. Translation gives CASRLAGMDTQYF.

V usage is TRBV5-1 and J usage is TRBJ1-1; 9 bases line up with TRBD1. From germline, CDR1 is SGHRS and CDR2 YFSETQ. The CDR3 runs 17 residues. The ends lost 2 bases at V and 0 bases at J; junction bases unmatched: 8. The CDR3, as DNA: TGCGCCAGCAGCTTAGCCCGGGACAGGGCCCTGAACACTGAAGCTTTCTTT. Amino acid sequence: CASSLARDRALNTEAFF.

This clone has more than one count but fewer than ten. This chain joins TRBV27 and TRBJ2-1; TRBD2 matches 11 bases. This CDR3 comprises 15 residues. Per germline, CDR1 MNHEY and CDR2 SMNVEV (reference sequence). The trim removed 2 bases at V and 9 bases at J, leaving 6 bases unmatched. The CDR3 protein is CASSLLAGGSGEQFF. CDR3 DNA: TGTGCCAGCAGTTTACTAGCGGGGGGATCGGGTGAGCAGTTCTTC.

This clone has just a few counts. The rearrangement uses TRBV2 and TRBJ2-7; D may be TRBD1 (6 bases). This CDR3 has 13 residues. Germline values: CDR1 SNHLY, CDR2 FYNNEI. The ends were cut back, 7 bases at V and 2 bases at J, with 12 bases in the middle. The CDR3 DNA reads TGTGCCAGCAAACAGGGACCAACCTACGAGCAGTACTTC. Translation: CASKQGPTYEQYF. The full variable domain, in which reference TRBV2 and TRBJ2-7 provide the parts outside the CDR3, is EPEVTQTPSHQVTQMGQEVILRCVPISNHLYFYWYRQILGQKVEFLVSFYNNEISEKSEIFDDQFSVERPDGSNFTLKIRSTKLEDSAMYFCASKQGPTYEQYFGPGTRLTVT.

CDR3 sequence reads: CASSLDRMGTQYF. The CDR3, as DNA: TGTGCCAGCAGCTTAGACAGAATGGGGACCCAGTACTTC. This chain uses TRBV7-2 with TRBJ2-5; D call uncertain. This CDR3 is built from 13 residues. The germline gives CDR1 SGHTA, CDR2 FQGNSA. Trimming stripped 1 base from V and 7 bases from J, with 10 bases between.

The CDR3, as DNA: TGCGCCAGCACCCTAGCGGCAACCTACGAGCAGTACTTC. It specifies CASTLAATYEQYF. This chain connects TRBV10-2 to TRBJ2-7; 7 positions agree with TRBD2. V lost 7 bases, J lost 2 bases, and 5 bases stayed unmatched. The germline V gene has CDR1 WSHSY and CDR2 SAAADI. This CDR3 comprises 13 residues.

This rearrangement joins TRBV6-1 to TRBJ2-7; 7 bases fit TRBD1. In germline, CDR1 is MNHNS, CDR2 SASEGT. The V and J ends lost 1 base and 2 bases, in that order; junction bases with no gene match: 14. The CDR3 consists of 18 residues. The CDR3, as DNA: TGTGCCAGCAGTGAAGGGGGGACCGGGACAGCAGTAGCCTACGAGCAGTACTTC. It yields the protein CASSEGGTGTAVAYEQYF.

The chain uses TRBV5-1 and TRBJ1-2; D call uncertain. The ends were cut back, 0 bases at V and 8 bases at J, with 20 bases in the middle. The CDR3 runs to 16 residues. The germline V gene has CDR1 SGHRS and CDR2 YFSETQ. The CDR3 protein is CASSLAEGSIIDGYTF. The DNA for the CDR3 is TGCGCCAGCAGCTTGGCCGAAGGGAGCATTATCGACGGCTACACCTTC.

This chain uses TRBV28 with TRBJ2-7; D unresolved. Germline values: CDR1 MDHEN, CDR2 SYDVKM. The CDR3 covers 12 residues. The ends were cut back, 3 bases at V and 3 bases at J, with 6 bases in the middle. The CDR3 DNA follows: TGTGCCAGCAGTTTGGCAGGCTACGAGCAGTACTTC. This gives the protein CASSLAGYEQYF.

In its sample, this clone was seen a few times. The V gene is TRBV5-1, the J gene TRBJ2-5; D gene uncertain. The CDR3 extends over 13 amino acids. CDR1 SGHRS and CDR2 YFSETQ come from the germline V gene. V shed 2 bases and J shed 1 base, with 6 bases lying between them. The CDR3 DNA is TGCGCCAGCAGCTTCTTCTCCCAAGAGACCCAGTACTTC. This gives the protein CASSFFSQETQYF.

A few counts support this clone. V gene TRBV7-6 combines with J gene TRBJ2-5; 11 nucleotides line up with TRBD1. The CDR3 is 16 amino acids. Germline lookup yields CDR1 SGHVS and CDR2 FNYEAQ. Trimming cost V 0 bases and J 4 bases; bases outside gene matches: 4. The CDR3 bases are TGTGCCAGCAGCTTAGCTGGACAGGGGGCGGGAGAGACCCAGTACTTC. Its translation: CASSLAGQGAGETQYF.

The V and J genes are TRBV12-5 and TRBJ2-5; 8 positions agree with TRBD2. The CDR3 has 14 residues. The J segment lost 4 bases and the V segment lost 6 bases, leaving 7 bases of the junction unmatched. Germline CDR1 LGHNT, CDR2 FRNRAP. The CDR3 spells CASGLTGGGETQYF. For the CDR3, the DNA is TGTGCTAGTGGACTGACGGGGGGGGGAGAGACCCAGTACTTC. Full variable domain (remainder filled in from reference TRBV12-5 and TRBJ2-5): DARVTQTPRHKVTEMGQEVTMRCQPILGHNTVFWYRQTMMQGLELLAYFRNRAPLDDSGMPKDRFSAEMPDATLATLKIQPSEPRDSAVYFCASGLTGGGETQYFGPGTRLLVL.

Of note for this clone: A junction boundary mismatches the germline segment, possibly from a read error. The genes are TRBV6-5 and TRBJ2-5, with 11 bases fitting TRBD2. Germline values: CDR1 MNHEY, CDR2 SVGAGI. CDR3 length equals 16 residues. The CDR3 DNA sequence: TGTGCCAGCAGTTATACTAGCGGGGGCCCCGAAGAGGCCCAGTACTTC. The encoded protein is CASSYTSGGPEEAQYF.

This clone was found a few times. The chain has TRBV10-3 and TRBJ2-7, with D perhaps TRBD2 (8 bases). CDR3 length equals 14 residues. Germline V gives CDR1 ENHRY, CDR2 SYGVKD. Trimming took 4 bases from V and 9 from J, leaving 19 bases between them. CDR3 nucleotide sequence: TGTGCCATCAGTGTAGCGGGACAGCAGGAAGGGCAGTACTTC. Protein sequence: CAISVAGQQEGQYF.

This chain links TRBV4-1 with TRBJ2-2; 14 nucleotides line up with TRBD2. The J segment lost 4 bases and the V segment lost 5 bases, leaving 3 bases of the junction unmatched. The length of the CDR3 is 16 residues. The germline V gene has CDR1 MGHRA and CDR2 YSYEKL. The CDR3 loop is CASSTGLAGGTGELFF. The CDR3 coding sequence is TGCGCCAGCAGCACTGGACTAGCGGGAGGCACCGGGGAGCTGTTTTTT.

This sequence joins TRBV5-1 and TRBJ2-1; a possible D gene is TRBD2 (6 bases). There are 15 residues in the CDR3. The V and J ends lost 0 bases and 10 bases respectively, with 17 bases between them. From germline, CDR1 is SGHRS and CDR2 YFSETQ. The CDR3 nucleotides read TGCGCCAGCAGCTTGGCCGGGTCTAGCGCGGGGGAGCAGTTCTTC. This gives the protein CASSLAGSSAGEQFF.

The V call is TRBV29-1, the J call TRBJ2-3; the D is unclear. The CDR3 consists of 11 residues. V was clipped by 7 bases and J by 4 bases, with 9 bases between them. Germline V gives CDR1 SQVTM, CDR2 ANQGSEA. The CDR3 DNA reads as TGCAGCGGGGTACGGGCAGATACGCAGTATTTT. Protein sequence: CSGVRADTQYF.

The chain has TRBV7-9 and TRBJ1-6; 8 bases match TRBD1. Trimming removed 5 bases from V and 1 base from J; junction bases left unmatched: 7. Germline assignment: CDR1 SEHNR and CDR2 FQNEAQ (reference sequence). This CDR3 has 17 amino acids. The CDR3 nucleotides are TGTGCCAGCAGCCCTCCAGGGGGCGCGTCCTATAATTCACCCCTCCACTTT. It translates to CASSPPGGASYNSPLHF.

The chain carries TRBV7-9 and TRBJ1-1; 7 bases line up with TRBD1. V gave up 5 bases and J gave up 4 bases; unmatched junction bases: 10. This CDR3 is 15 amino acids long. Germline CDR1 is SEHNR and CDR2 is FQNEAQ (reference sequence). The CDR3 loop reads CASSPRDRISTEAFF. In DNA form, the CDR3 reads TGTGCCAGCAGCCCCCGGGACAGAATAAGCACTGAAGCTTTCTTT.

The CDR3 spells CASSHGISYEQYF. The CDR3 DNA follows: TGTGCCAGCAGCCACGGTATCTCCTACGAGCAGTACTTC. This rearrangement joins TRBV7-2 to TRBJ2-7; D not certain. Germline CDR1 and CDR2: SGHTA and FQGNSA. The CDR3 consists of 13 residues. V dropped 5 bases and J dropped 0 bases, with 8 bases sitting between them.